This T cell receptor beta chain was sequenced during a study of blood T cell repertoires in COVID-19. This CDR3 contains 15 residues. V was shortened by 1 base and J by 0 bases, with 8 bases between the two germline ends. From germline, CDR1 is SGHNT and CDR2 YENEEA. The table came from immunoSEQ multiplex PCR; TCRdb's copy has only in-frame clones and leaves some out. This table has tens of thousands of clones, 88% appearing once. Input material: peripheral blood. V is TRBV11-3 and J is TRBJ2-3; no reliable D call. The sequence came from a woman aged 45-65 years with active or convalescent COVID-19. This CDR3 reads CASSLGQYSTDTQYF. The CDR3 DNA is TGTGCCAGCAGCTTAGGGCAGTATAGCACAGATACGCAGTATTTT.